The entry that follows covers one TCR beta chain sequence. The clone's antigen remains unknown. Base qualities were left out, and no much larger clone turns up one base away. This sample is part of a study of blood T cell repertoires in COVID-19 (dated by TCRdb to about 2020). Regarding the study in general: The collaborator samples originated in the United States, Italy and Spain and spanned the acute and convalescent phases of COVID-19. Where available, HLA class I and class II types were obtained from metadata supplied by the sample provider rather than from assay-based typing. The sample metadata nearly always contained a de-identified subject ID, COVID-19 status, age in years and sex. The repertoires were made available in a free public database intended to serve as a resource for research on the immune response to SARS-CoV-2. Subjects who had been exposed to COVID-19, were actively infected with it, or had recovered from it provided the deeply sampled blood TCRbeta repertoires that made up the dataset. The prospective study material was composed of cDNA or gDNA derived from T cells, B-cell-depleted T cells, or PBMCs. The samples were drawn from two sources: the first 160 participants of the ongoing ImmuneRACE study, and over 950 subjects contributed by 6 global collaborators. Study-level results and caveats: The quantity of clinical and demographic metadata differed by source and by participant and was supplied without curation.

The CDR3, from cysteine to phenylalanine, totals 16 residues. The sequence is cut down to CDR3 DNA, 48 bases in frame from base 1. Participants in the prospective study were enrolled through a virtual design, were aged roughly 18 to 100 years, and lived in 20 to 30 United States geographic areas. In the prospective study, cohorts were assigned on the basis of participant-reported clinical history obtained from a screening survey and a study questionnaire. ImmuneRACE Cohort 3 recovered participants were defined by two consecutive negative NP/OP PCR tests, healthcare professional clearance, or symptom resolution. Each participant in the prospective study had whole blood, serum and a nasopharyngeal or oropharyngeal swab collected by mobile phlebotomists. Prospective study participants could optionally give additional blood draws and questionnaires over an approximately two-month period. Blood samples from the prospective study were shipped frozen or at room temperature prior to DNA extraction.

The immunoSEQ Assay, a bias-controlled multiplex PCR, was used to amplify TCRbeta CDR3 regions from genomic DNA. The source study handled its data this way. The number of nucleated cells in each sample was estimated from the amplification of reference gene primers within the assay. To quantify the absolute abundance of each unique TCRbeta CDR3 rearrangement, sequence reads were collapsed and filtered. Productive Simpson clonality was computed per sample as the square root of Simpson's diversity index over productive rearrangements. This is the immuneACCESS table as TCRdb keeps it, with only in-frame sequences that have V and J called. A part of the clones is gone; compared with another copy, unresolved V genes explain less than half, and the rest is unexplained. Clone size and the V and J calls come from that table; the DNA yielded D and trimming. The sample data list some 510,000 clones, and 88% of these were observed just once. 1.8% of the sample rests with the top ten.

This sequence was found in a woman between 40 and 55 years old who had recovered from COVID-19. Recombination linked TRBV21-1 to TRBJ2-4; the D segment call TRBD2 is taken from the table without a DNA check. TRBV21-1 is listed as a pseudogene. Sequencing used PBMCs or T cells enriched from blood (not recorded which). In nucleotides, the sequence is TGTGCCAGCAGCAGGGGTGGGAGTTTATTAGTTAACATTCAGTACTTC. Translated, it reads CASSRGGSLLVNIQYF.